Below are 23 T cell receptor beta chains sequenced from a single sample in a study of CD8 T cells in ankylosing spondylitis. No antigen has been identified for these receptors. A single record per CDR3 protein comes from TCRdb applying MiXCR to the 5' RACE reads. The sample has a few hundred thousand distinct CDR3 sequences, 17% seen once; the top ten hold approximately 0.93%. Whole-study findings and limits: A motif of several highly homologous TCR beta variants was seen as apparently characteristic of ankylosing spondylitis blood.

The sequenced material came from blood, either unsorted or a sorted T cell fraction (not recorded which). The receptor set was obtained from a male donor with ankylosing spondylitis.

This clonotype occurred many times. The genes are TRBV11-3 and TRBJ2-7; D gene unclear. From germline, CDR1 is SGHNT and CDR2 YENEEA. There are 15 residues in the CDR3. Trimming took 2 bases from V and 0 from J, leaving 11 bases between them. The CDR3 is CASSLRPPPSYEQYF. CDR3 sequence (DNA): TGTGCCAGCAGCTTACGTCCCCCTCCCTCCTACGAGCAGTACTTC.

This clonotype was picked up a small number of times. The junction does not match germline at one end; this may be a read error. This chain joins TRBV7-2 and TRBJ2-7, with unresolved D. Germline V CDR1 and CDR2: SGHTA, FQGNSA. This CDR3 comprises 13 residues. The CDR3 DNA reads TGTGCCAGCAGCTTAGGCCCCAGCTACGGGCAGTACTTC. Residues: CASSLGPSYGQYF. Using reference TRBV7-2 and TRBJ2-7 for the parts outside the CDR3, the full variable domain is GAGVSQSPSNKVTEKGKDVELRCDPISGHTALYWYRQSLGQGLEFLIYFQGNSAPDKSGLPSDRFSAERTGGSVSTLTIQRTQQEDSAVYLCASSLGPSYGQYFGPGTRLTVT.

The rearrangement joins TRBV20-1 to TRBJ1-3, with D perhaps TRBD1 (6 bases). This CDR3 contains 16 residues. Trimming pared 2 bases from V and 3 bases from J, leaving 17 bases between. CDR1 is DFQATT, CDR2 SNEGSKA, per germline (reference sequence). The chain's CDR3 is CSARRTGAFGGNTIYF. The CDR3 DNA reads TGCAGTGCTAGAAGGACGGGGGCGTTCGGTGGAAACACCATATATTTT.

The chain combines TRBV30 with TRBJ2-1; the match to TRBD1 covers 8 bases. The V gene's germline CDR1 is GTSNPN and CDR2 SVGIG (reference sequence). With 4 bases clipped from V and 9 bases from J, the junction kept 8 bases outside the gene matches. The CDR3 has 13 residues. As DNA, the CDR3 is TGTGCCTGGATGGGGACAGGAGGGGGTGAGCAGTTCTTC. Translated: CAWMGTGGGEQFF.

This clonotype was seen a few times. The DNA of the CDR3 is TGCAGTGCATCCAGGACGGGATATAATGAAAAACTGTTTTTT. It specifies CSASRTGYNEKLFF. The J gene is TRBJ1-4, the V gene TRBV20-1; D unresolved. CDR1 DFQATT and CDR2 SNEGSKA come from the germline V gene (reference sequence). The CDR3 is 14 residues long. V was trimmed by 6 bases and J by 4 bases, leaving 15 bases between them.

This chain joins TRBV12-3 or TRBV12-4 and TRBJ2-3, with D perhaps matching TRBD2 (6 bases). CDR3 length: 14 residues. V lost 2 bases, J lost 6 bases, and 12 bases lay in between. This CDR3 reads CASSLRRGADTQYF. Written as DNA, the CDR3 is TGTGCCAGCAGTTTAAGGCGGGGTGCCGATACGCAGTATTTT.

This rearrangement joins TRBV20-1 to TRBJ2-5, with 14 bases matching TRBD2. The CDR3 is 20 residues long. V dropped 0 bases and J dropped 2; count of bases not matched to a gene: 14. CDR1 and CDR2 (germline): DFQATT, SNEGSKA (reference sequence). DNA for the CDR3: TGCAGTGCTAGAGACCGAAGACATCCGGGACTAGCGGGGGAGCAAGAGACCCAGTACTTC. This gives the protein CSARDRRHPGLAGEQETQYF.

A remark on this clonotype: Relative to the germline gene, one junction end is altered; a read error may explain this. Here the CDR3 reads CTSSDSRGETQYF. CDR3 nucleotides: TGCACCAGCAGCGACTCTCGGGGAGAGACCCAGTACTTC. This chain links TRBV5-1 with TRBJ2-5; tentatively, D is TRBD2 (5 bases). Germline assignment: CDR1 SGHRS and CDR2 YFSETQ. The CDR3 totals 13 residues.

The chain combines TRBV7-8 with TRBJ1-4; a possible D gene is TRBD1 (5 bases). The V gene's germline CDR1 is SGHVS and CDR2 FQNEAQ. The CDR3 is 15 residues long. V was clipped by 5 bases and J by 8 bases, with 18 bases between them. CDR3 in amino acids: CASSPPPGEGEKLFF. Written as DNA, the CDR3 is TGTGCCAGCAGCCCACCCCCAGGAGAGGGGGAAAAACTGTTTTTT.

CDR3 region: CASSQDPISGVRADTQYF. The CDR3 region has the DNA TGTGCCAGCAGCCAAGATCCTATCTCGGGAGTACGGGCAGATACGCAGTATTTT. The gene calls are TRBV4-2 and TRBJ2-3; D perhaps matches TRBD2 (6 bases). From germline, CDR1 is LGHNA and CDR2 YNFKEQ. V shed 0 bases and J shed 4 bases, with 20 bases lying between them. There are 18 residues in the CDR3.

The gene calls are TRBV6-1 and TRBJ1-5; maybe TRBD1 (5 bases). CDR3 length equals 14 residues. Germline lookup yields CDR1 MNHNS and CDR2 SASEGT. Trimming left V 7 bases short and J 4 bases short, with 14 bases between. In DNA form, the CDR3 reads TGTGCCAGCAACCTAGTGGGGGGGAATCAGCCCCAGCATTTT. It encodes CASNLVGGNQPQHF.

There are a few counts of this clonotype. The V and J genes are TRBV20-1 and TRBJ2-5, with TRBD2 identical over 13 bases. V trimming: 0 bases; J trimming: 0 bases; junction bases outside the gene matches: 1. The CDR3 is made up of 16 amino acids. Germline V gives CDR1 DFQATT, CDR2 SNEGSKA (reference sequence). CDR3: CSAREGLAGYQETQYF. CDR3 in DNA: TGCAGTGCTAGAGAGGGACTAGCGGGGTACCAAGAGACCCAGTACTTC.

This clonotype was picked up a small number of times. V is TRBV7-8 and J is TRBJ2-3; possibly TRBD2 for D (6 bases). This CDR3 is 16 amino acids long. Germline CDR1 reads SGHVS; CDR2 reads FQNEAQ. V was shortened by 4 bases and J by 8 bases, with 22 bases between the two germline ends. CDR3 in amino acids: CASSSARRGALGTQYF. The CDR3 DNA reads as TGTGCCAGCAGCTCGGCTCGGCGGGGAGCCCTTGGTACGCAGTATTTT. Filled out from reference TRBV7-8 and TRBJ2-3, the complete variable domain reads GAGVSQSPRYKVAKRGQDVALRCDPISGHVSLFWYQQALGQGPEFLTYFQNEAQLDKSGLPSDRFFAERPEGSVSTLKIQRTQQEDSAVYLCASSSARRGALGTQYFGPGTRLTVL.

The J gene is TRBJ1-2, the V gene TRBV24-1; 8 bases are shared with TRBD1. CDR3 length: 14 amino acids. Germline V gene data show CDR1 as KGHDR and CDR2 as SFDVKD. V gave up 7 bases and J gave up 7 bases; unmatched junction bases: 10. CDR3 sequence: CATSRGQGFSGYTF. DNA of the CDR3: TGTGCCACCAGCAGAGGACAGGGATTTAGTGGCTACACCTTC.

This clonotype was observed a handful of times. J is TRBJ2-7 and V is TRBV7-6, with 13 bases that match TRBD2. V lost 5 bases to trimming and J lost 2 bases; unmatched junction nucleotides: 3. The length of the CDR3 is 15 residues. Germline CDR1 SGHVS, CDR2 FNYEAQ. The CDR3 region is CASSKGLAGAYEQYF. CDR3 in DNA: TGTGCCAGCAGCAAAGGACTAGCGGGGGCCTACGAGCAGTACTTC.

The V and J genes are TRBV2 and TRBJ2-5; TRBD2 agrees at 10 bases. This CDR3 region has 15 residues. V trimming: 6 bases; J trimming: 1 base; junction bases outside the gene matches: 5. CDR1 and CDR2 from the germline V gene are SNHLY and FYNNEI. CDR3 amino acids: CASSFASGGQETQYF. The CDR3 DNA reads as TGTGCCAGCAGCTTCGCTAGCGGGGGCCAAGAGACCCAGTACTTC.

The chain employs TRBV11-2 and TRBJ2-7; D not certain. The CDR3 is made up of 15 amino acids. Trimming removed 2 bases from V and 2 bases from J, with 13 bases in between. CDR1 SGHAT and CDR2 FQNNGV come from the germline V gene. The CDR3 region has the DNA TGTGCCAGCAGCTTAAATTACGGCTCCCCCTACGAGCAGTACTTC. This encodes CASSLNYGSPYEQYF.

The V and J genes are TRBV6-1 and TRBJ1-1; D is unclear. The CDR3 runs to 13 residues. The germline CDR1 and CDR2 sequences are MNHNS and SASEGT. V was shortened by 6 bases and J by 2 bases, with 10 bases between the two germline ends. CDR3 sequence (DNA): TGTGCCAGCAGATTGCGGGCCAACACTGAAGCTTTCTTT. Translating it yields CASRLRANTEAFF.

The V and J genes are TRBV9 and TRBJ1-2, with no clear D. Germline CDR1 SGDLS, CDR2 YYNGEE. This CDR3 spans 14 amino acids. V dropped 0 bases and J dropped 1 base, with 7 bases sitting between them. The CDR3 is CASSVEQNNYGYTF. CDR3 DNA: TGTGCCAGCAGCGTAGAACAGAATAACTATGGCTACACCTTC.

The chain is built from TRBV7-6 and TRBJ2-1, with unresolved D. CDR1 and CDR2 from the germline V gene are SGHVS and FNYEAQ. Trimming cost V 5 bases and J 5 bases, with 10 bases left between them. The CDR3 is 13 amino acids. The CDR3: CASSHDLDNEQFF. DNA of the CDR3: TGTGCCAGCAGCCACGACTTAGACAATGAGCAGTTCTTC.

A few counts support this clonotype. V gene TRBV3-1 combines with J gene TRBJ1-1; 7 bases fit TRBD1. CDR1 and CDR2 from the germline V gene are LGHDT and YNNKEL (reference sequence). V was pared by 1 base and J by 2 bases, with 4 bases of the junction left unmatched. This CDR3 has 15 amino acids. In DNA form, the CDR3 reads TGTGCCAGCAGCCAAGGGTACAGGGGAAACACTGAAGCTTTCTTT. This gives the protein CASSQGYRGNTEAFF.

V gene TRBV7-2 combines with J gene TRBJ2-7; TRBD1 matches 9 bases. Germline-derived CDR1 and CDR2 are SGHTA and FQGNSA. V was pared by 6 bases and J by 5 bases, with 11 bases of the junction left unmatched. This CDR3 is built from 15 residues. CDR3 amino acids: CASSRAGTGTHEQYF. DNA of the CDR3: TGTGCCAGCAGTCGCGCCGGGACAGGGACCCACGAGCAGTACTTC.

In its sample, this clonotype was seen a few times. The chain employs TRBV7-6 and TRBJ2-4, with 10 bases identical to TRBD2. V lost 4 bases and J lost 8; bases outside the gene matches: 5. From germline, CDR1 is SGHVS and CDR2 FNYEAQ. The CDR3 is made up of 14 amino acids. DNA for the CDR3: TGTGCCAGCAGCTCCCAGCGGGGGGGAGACATTCAGTACTTC. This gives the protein CASSSQRGGDIQYF.